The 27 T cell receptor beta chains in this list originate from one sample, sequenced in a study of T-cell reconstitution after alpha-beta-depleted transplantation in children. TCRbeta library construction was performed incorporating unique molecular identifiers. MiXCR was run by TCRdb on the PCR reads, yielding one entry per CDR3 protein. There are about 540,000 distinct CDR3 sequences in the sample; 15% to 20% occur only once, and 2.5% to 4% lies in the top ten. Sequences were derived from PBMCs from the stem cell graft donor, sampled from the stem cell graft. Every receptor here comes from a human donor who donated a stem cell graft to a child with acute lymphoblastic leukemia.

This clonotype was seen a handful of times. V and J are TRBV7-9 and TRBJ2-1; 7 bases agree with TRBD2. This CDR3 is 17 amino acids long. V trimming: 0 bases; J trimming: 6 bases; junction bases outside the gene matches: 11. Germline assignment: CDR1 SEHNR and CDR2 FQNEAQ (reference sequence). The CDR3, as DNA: TGTGCCAGCAGCTTAGCGGGTGGGAGGGCCAGGCTCAATGAGCAGTTCTTC. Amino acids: CASSLAGGRARLNEQFF.

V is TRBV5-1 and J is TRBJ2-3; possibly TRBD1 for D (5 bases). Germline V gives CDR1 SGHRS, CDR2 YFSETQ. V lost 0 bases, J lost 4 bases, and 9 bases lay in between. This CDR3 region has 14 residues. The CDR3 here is CASSLVRVPDTQYF. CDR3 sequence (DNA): TGCGCCAGCAGCTTGGTCAGGGTCCCAGATACGCAGTATTTT. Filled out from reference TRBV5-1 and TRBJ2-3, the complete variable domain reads KAGVTQTPRYLIKTRGQQVTLSCSPISGHRSVSWYQQTPGQGLQFLFEYFSETQRNKGNFPGRFSGRQFSNSRSEMNVSTLELGDSALYLCASSLVRVPDTQYFGPGTRLTVL.

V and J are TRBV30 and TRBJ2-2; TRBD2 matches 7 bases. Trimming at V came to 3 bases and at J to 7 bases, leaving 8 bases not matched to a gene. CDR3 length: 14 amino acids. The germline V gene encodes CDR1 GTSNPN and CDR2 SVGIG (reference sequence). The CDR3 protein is CAWRGGLSVGELFF. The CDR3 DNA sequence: TGTGCCTGGAGGGGGGGGTTATCAGTCGGGGAGCTGTTTTTT.

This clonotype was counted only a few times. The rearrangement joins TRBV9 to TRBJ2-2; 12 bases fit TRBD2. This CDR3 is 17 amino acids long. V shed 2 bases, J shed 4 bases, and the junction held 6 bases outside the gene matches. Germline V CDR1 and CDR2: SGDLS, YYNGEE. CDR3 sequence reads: CASSVLAGGRSTGELFF. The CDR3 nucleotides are TGTGCCAGCAGCGTCCTAGCGGGAGGGCGTAGCACCGGGGAGCTGTTTTTT.

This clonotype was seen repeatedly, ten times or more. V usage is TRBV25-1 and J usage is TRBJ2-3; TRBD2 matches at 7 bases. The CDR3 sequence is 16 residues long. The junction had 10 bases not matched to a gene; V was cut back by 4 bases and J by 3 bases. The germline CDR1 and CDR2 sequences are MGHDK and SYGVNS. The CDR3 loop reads CASSGDGRVGTDTQYF. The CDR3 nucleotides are TGTGCCAGCAGTGGCGATGGGAGGGTGGGTACAGATACGCAGTATTTT. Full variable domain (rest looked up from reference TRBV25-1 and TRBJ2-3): EADIYQTPRYLVIGTGKKITLECSQTMGHDKMYWYQQDPGMELHLIHYSYGVNSTEKGDLSSESTVSRIRTEHFPLTLESARPSHTSQYLCASSGDGRVGTDTQYFGPGTRLTVL.

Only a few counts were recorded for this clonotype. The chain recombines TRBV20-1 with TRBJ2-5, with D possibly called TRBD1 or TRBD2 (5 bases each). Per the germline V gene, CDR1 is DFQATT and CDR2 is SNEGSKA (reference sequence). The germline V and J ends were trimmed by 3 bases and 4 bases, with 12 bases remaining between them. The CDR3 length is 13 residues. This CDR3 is CSASTRDRETQYF. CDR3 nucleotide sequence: TGCAGTGCTAGTACCCGGGACCGAGAGACCCAGTACTTC.

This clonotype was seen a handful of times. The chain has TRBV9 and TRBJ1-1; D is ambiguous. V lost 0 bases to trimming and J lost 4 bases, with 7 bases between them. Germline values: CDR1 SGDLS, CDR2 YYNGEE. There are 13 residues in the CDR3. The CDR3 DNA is TGTGCCAGCAGCGTAGAGGACTTCACTGAAGCTTTCTTT. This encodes CASSVEDFTEAFF.

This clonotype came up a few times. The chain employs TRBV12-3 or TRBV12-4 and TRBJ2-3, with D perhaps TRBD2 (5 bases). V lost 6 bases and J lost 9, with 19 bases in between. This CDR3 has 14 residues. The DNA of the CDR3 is TGTGCCAGCAGCTTGGTAGGGTGGGGAGTCACGCAGTATTTT. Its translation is CASSLVGWGVTQYF.

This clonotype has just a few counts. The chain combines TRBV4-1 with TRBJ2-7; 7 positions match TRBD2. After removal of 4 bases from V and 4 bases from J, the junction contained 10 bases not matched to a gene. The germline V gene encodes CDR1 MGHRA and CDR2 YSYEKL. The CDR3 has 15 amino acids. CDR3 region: CASSRERGEGYEQYF. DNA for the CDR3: TGCGCCAGCAGCCGGGAACGAGGGGAGGGGTACGAGCAGTACTTC.

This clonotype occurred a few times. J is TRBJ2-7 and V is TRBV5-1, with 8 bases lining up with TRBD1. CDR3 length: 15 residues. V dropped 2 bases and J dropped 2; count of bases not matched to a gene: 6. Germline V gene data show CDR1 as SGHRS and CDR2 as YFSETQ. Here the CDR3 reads CASSFPGTGAYEQYF. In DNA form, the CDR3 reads TGCGCCAGCAGCTTTCCCGGGACAGGAGCCTACGAGCAGTACTTC.

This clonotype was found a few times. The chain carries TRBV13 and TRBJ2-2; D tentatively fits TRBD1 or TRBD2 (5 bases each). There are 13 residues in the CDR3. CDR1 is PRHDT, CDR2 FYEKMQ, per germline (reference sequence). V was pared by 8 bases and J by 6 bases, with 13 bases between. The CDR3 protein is CASGEGLAGELFF. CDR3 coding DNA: TGTGCCAGCGGAGAGGGGTTAGCCGGGGAGCTGTTTTTT.

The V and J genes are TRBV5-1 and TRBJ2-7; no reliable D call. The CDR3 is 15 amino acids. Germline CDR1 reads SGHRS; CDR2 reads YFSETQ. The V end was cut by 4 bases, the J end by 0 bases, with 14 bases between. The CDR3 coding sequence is TGCGCCAGCAGCGTGGACGGATATAGCTCCTACGAGCAGTACTTC. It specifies CASSVDGYSSYEQYF. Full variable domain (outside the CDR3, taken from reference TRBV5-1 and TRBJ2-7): KAGVTQTPRYLIKTRGQQVTLSCSPISGHRSVSWYQQTPGQGLQFLFEYFSETQRNKGNFPGRFSGRQFSNSRSEMNVSTLELGDSALYLCASSVDGYSSYEQYFGPGTRLTVT.

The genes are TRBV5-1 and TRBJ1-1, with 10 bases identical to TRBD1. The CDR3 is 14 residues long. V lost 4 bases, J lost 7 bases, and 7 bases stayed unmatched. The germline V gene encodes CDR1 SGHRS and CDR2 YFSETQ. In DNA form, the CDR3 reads TGCGCCAGCAGCGCCCCGGGACAGGGGAGTGAAGCTTTCTTT. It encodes CASSAPGQGSEAFF.

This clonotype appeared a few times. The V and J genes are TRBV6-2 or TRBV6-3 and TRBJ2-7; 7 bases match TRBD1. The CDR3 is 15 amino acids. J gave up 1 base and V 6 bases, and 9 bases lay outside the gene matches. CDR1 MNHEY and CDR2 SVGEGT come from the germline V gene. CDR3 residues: CASSYDRVYSYEQYF. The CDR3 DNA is TGTGCCAGCAGCTACGACAGGGTTTATTCCTACGAGCAGTACTTC.

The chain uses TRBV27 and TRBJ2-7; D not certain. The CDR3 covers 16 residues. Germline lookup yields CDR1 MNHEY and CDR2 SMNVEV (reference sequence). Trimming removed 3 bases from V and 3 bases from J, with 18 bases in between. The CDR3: CASSFSYSVQDYEQYF. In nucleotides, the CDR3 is TGTGCCAGCAGTTTTTCTTATAGTGTCCAAGACTACGAGCAGTACTTC.

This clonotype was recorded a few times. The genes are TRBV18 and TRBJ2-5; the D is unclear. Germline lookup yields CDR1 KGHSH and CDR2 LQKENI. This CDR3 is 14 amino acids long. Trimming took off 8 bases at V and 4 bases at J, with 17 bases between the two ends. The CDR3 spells CASPNDPSVETQYF. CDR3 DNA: TGTGCCAGCCCAAACGATCCCTCCGTAGAGACCCAGTACTTC.

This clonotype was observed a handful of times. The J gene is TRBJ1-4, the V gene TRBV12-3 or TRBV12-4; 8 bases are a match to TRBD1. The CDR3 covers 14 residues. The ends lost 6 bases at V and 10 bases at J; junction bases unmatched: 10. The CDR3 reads CASSPRGLSVKLFF. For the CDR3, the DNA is TGTGCCAGCAGCCCCAGGGGGCTAAGCGTAAAACTGTTTTTT.

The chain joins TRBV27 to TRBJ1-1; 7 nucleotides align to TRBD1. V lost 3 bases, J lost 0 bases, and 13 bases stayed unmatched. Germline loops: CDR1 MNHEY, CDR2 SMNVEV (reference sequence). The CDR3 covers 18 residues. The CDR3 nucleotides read TGTGCCAGCAGTTTCGCCCCCCCGGCAGGGGGTTTGAACACTGAAGCTTTCTTT. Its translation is CASSFAPPAGGLNTEAFF.

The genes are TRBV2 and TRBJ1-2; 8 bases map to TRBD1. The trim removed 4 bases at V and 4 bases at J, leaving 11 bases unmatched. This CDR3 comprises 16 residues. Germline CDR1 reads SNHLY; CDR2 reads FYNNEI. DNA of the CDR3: TGTGCCAGCAGTGCCCCCACGACAGGGGATCGCTATGGCTACACCTTC. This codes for CASSAPTTGDRYGYTF.

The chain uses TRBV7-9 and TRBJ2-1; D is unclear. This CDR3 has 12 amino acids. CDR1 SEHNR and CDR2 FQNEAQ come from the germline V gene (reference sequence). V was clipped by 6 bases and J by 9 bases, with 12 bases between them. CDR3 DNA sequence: TGTGCCAGCAGTCCCGTTTCGCCTGAGCAGTTCTTC. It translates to CASSPVSPEQFF.

The CDR3 sequence is CASIKQGWGPGDTEAFF. CDR3 nucleotide sequence: TGTGCCAGCATTAAGCAGGGATGGGGGCCTGGGGACACTGAAGCTTTCTTT. The chain is built from TRBV12-3 or TRBV12-4 and TRBJ1-1; weak D call: TRBD1 (6 bases). The ends were cut back, 7 bases at V and 3 bases at J, with 24 bases in the middle. This CDR3 region has 17 residues.

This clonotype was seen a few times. For the CDR3, the DNA is TGTGCCAGCAGTGACTCGGAGGGGGATAATTCACCCCTCCACTTT. Its protein is CASSDSEGDNSPLHF. The V call is TRBV6-4, the J call TRBJ1-6; D possibly corresponds to TRBD1 (6 bases). The CDR3 sequence is 15 residues long. V was pared by 0 bases and J by 5 bases, with 8 bases between. Per the germline V gene, CDR1 is MRHNA and CDR2 is SNTAGT.

CDR3 amino acids: CASGIGTVNSNQPQHF. The CDR3, as DNA: TGTGCCAGCGGAATAGGGACAGTGAATAGCAATCAGCCCCAGCATTTT. This rearrangement joins TRBV4-2 to TRBJ1-5; 7 nucleotides align to TRBD1. After removal of 8 bases from V and 0 bases from J, the junction contained 10 bases not matched to a gene. The CDR3 totals 16 residues. CDR1 is LGHNA and CDR2 is YNFKEQ in the germline V gene.

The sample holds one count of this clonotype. CDR3 coding DNA: TGTGCCAGCGGGGGACTAGCCCAACAAGAGACCCAGTACTTC. As protein: CASGGLAQQETQYF. The chain couples TRBV12-3 or TRBV12-4 to TRBJ2-5; TRBD2 agrees at 9 bases. V was clipped by 8 bases and J by 2 bases; unmatched bases: 6. CDR3 length equals 14 residues.

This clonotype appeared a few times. The CDR3 nucleotides read TGTGCCAGCAGCTTGTCCAGGGGGGGAACCTACGAGCAGTACTTC. It yields the protein CASSLSRGGTYEQYF. V is TRBV5-8 and J is TRBJ2-7; perhaps D is TRBD1 or TRBD2 (7 bases each). Germline loops: CDR1 SGHTS, CDR2 YDEGEE. The CDR3 is made up of 15 amino acids. V was clipped by 1 base and J by 2 bases, with 13 bases between them.

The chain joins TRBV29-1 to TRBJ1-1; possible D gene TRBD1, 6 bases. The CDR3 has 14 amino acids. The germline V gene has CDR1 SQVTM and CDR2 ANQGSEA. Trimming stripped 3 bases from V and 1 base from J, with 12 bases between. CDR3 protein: CSVDFLGGNTEAFF. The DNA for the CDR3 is TGCAGCGTTGATTTTTTAGGGGGGAACACTGAAGCTTTCTTT.

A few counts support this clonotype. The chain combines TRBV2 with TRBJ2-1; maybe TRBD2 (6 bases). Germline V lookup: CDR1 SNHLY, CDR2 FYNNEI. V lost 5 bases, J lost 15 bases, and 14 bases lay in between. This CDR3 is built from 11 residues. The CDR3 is CASSRAGGGFF. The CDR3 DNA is TGTGCCAGCAGTCGGGCCGGGGGTGGGTTCTTC.